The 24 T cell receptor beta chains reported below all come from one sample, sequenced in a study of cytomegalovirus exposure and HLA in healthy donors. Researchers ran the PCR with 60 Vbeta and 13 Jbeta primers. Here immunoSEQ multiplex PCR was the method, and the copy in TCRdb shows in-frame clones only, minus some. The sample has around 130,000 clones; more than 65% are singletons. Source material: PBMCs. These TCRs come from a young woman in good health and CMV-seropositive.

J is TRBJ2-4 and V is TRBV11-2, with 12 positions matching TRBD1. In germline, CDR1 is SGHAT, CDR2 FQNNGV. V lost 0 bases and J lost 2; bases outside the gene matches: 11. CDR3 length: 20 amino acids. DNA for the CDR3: TGTGCCAGCAGCTTAGATTTCTGGGGGGGACAGGGGGCAACCAAAAACATTCAGTACTTC. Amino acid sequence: CASSLDFWGGQGATKNIQYF.

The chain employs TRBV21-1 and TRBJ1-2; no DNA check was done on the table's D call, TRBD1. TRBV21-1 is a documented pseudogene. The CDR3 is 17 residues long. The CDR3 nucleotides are TGTGCCAGCAGCAAAGACCGGGACAGGAGGGGTAACTATGGCTACACCTTC. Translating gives CASSKDRDRRGNYGYTF.

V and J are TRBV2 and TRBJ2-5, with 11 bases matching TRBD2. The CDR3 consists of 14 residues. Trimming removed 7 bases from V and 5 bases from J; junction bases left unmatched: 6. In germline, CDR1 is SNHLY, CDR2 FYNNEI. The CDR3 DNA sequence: TGTGCCAGCATGTTGGGACTAGCGGTGGAGACCCAGTACTTC. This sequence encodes CASMLGLAVETQYF.

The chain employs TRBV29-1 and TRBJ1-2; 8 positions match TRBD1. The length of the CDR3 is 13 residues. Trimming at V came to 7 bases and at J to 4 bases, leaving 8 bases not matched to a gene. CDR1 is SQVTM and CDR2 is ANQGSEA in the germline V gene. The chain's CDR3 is CSAYKTGAYGYTF. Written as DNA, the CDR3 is TGCAGCGCTTACAAGACAGGGGCCTATGGCTACACCTTC.

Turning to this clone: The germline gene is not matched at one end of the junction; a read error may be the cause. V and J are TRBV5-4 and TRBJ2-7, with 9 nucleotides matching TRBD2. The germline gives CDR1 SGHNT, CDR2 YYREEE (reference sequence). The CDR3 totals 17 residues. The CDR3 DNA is TGTGCCGGCAGCTTCGGGTTGGCGGGGGGGGGAGAGGGGGAGCAGTACTTC. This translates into CAGSFGLAGGGEGEQYF.

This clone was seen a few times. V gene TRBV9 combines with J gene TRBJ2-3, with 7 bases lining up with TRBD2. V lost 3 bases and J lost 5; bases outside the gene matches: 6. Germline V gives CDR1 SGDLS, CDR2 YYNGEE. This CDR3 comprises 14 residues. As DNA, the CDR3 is TGTGCCAGCAGCGAGCAGACGGGGGGAGATACGCAGTATTTT. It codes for CASSEQTGGDTQYF.

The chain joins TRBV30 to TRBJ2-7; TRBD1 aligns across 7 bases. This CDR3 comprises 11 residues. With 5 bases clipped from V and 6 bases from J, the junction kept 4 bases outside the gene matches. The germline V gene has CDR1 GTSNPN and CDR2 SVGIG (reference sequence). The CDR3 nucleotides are TGTGCCTGGGACAGGGAAGGCGAGCAGTACTTC. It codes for CAWDREGEQYF. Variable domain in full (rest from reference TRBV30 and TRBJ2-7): SQTIHQWPATLVQPVGSPLSLECTVEGTSNPNLYWYRQAAGRGLQLLFYSVGIGQISSEVPQNLSASRPQDRQFILSSKKLLLSDSGFYLCAWDREGEQYFGPGTRLTVT.

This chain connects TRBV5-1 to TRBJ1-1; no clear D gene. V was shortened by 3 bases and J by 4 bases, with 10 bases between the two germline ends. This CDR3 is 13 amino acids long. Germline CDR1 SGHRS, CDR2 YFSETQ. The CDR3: CASSYHEATEAFF. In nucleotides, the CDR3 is TGCGCCAGCAGCTACCACGAAGCCACTGAAGCTTTCTTT.

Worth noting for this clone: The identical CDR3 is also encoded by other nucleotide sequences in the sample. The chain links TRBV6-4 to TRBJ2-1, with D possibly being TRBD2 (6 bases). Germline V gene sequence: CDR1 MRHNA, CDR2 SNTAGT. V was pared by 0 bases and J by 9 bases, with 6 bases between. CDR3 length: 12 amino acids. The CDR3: CASSDSGGEQFF. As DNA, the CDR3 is TGTGCCAGCAGTGACTCGGGGGGTGAGCAGTTCTTC.

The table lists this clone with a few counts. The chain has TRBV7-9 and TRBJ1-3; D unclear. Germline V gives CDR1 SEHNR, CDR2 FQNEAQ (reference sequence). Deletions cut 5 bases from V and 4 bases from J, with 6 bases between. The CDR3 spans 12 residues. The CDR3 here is CASSPLGNTIYF. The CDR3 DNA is TGTGCCAGCAGCCCGCTAGGAAACACCATATATTTT.

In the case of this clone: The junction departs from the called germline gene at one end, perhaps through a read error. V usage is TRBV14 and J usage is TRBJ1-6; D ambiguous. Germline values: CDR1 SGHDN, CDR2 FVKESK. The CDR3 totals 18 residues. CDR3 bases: TGTGCCAGCAGCCAAGATTCAATCTTGGCAGGCAAAAATTCACCCTTCCACTTT. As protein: CASSQDSILAGKNSPFHF.

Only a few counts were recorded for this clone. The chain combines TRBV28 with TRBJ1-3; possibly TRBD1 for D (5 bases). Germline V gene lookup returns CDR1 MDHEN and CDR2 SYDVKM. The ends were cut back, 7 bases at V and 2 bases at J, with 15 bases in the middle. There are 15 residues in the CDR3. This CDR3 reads CASTAETGAGNTIYF. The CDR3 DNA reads TGTGCCAGCACCGCTGAAACGGGGGCTGGAAACACCATATATTTT.

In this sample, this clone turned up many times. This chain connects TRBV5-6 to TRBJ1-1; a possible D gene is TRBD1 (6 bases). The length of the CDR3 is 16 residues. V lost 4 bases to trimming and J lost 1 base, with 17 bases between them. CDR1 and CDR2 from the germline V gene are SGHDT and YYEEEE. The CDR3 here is CASSGLGQSSNTEAFF. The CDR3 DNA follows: TGTGCCAGCAGCGGCTTAGGACAGTCTTCGAACACTGAAGCTTTCTTT.

DNA of the CDR3: TGTGCCAGCACCCGAGGGGGGGATTCCTACGAGCAGTACTTC. It codes for CASTRGGDSYEQYF. The gene calls are TRBV19 and TRBJ2-5, with a weak D call TRBD2 (7 bases). The end of the DNA fits TRBJ2-7 better, so the J call may be wrong. The CDR3 length is 14 residues. Germline-derived CDR1 and CDR2 are LNHDA and SQIVND (reference sequence).

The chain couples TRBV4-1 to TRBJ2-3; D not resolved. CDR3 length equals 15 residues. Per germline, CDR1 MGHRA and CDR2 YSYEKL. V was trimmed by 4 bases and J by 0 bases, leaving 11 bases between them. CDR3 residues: CASSREEGSTDTQYF. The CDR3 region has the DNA TGCGCCAGCAGCCGCGAGGAAGGTAGCACAGATACGCAGTATTTT.

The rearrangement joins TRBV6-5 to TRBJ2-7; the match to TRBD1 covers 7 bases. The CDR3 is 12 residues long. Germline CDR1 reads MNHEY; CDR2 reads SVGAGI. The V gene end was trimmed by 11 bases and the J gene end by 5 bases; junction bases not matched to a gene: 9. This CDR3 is CAARGPGNEQYF. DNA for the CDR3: TGTGCCGCAAGGGGGCCCGGAAACGAGCAGTACTTC.

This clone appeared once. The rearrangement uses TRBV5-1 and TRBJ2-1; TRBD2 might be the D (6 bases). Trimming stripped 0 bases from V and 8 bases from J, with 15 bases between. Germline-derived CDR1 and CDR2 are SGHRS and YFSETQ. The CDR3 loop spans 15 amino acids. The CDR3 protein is CASSLEHQGGDEQFF. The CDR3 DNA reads TGCGCCAGCAGCTTGGAACACCAGGGAGGCGATGAGCAGTTCTTC. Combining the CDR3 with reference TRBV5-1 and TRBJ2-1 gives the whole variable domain KAGVTQTPRYLIKTRGQQVTLSCSPISGHRSVSWYQQTPGQGLQFLFEYFSETQRNKGNFPGRFSGRQFSNSRSEMNVSTLELGDSALYLCASSLEHQGGDEQFFGPGTRLTVL.

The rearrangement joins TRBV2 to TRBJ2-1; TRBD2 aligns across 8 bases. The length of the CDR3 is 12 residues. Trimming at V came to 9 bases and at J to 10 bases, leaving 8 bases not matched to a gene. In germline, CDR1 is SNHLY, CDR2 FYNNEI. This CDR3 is CARGGTSVEQFF. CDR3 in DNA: TGTGCCAGGGGGGGGACTAGTGTCGAGCAGTTCTTC.

Written as DNA, the CDR3 is TGTGCCAGCAGTTACTCGACAGGGGCGAACACTGAAGCTTTCTTT. Translation: CASSYSTGANTEAFF. This chain connects TRBV6-6 to TRBJ1-1; 8 nucleotides align to TRBD1. The germline gives CDR1 MNHNY, CDR2 SVGAGI (reference sequence). The CDR3 covers 15 residues. V was pared by 0 bases and J by 1 base, with 1 base of the junction left unmatched.

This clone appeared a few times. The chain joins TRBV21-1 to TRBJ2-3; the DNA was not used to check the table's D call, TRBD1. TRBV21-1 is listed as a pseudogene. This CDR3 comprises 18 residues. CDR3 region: CASSTPTDRPCCVDTQYF. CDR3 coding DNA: TGTGCCAGCAGCACCCCAACCGACAGGCCTTGTTGTGTAGATACGCAGTATTTT.

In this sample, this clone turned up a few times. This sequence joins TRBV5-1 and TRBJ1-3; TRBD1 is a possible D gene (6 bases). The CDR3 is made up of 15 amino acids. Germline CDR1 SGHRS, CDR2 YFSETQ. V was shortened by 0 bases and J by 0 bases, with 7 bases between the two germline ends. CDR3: CASSLGQVSGNTIYF. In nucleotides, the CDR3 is TGCGCCAGCAGCTTGGGACAGGTCTCTGGAAACACCATATATTTT.

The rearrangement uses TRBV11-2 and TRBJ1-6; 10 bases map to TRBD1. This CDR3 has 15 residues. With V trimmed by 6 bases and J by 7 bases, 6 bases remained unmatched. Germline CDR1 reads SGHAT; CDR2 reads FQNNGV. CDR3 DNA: TGTGCCAGCAGGCGGACAGGGGGGAGCAATTCACCCCTCCACTTT. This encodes CASRRTGGSNSPLHF.

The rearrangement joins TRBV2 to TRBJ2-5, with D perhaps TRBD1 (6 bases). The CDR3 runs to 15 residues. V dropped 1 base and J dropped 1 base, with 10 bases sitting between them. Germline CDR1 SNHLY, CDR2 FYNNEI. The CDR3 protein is CASSEGTESQETQYF. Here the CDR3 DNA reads TGTGCCAGCAGTGAAGGGACAGAGAGCCAAGAGACCCAGTACTTC.

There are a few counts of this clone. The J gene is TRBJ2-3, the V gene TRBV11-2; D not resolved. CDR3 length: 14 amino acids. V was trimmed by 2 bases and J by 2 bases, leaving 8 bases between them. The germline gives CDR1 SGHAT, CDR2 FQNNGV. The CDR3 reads CASSLIANTDTQYF. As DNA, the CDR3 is TGTGCCAGCAGCTTAATCGCTAACACAGATACGCAGTATTTT.